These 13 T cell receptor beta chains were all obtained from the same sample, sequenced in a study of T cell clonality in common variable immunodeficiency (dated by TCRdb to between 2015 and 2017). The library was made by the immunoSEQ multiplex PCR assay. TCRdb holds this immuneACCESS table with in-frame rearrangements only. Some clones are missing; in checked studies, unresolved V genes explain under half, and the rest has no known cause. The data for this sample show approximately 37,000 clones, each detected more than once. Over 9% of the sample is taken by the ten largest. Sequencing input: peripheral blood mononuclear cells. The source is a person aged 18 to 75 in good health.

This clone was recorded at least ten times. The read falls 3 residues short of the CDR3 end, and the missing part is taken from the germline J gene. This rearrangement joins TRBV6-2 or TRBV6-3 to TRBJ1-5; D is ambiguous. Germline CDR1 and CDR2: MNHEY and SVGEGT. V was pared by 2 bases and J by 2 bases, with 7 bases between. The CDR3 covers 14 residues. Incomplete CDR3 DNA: TGTGCCAGCAGTTACGGTCAGGGCAATCAGCCC. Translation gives CASSYGQGNQP. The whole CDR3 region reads CASSYGQGNQPQHF.

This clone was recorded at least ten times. The CDR3 loop reads CASSLGGVVTGERGIQYF. Incomplete CDR3 DNA: TGCGCCAGCAGCTTGGGAGGCGTGGTGACCGGGGAAAGAGGCATT. The V gene is TRBV5-1, the J gene TRBJ2-4; tentative D call: TRBD2 (5 bases). The DNA ends 3 residues before the CDR3 does, and the rest of the CDR3 is filled in from the germline J gene. CDR1 is SGHRS, CDR2 YFSETQ, per germline. The CDR3 spans 18 residues. V shed 0 bases and J shed 9 bases, with 25 bases lying between them.

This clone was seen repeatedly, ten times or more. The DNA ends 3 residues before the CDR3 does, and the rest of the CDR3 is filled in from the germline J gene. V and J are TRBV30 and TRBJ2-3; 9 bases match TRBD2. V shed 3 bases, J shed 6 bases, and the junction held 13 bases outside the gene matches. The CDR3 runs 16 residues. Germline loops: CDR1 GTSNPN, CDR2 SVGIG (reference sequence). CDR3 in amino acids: CAWRRPSGIRSDTQYF. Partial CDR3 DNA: TGTGCCTGGAGGAGGCCTAGCGGGATACGATCGGATACG.

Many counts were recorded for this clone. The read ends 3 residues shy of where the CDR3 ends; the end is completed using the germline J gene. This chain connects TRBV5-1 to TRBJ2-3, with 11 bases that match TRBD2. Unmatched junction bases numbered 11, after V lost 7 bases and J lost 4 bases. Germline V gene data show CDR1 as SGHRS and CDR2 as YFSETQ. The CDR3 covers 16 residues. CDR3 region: CASSLAGEFVADTQYF. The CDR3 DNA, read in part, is TGCGCCAGCTCACTAGCGGGAGAGTTCGTAGCAGATACG.

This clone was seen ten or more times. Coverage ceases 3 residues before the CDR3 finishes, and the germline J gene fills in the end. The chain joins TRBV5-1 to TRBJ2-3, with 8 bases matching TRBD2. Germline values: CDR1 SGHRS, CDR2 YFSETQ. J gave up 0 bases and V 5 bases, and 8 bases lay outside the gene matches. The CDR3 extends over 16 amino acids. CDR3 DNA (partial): TGCGCCAGCAGTAGGGCTAGCGGGTTTAGCACAGATACG. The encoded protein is CASSRASGFSTDT. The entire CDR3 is CASSRASGFSTDTQYF.

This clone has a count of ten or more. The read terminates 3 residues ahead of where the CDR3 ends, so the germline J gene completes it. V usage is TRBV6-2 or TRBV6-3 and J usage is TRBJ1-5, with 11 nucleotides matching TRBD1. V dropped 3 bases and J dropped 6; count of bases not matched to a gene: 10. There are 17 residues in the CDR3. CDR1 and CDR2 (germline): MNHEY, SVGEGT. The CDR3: CASSYRDRGSVVQPQHF. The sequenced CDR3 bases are TGTGCCAGCAGTTATCGGGACAGGGGGTCAGTAGTTCAGCCC.

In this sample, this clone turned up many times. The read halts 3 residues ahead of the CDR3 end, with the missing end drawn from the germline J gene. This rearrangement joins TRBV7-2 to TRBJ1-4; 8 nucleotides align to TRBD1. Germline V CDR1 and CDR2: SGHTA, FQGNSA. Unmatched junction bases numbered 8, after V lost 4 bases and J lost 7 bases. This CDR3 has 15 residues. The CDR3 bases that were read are TGTGCCAGCAGCTACGGACAGGGCTTGGGTGAAAAA. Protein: CASSYGQGLGEK. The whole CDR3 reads CASSYGQGLGEKLFF.

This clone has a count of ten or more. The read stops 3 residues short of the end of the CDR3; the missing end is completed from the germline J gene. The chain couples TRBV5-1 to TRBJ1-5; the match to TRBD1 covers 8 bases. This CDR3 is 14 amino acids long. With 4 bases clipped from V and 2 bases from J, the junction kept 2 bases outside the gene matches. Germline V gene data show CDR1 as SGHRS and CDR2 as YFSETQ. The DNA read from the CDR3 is TGCGCCAGCAGCGAGACAGGGGGCAATCAGCCC. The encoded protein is CASSETGGNQP. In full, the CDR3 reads CASSETGGNQPQHF.

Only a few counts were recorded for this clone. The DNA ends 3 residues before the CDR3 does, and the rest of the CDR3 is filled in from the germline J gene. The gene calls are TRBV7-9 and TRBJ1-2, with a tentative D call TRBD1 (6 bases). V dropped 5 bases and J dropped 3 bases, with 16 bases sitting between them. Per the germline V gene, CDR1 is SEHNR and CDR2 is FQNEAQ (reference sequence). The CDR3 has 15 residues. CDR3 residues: CASSTPRQEYYGYTF. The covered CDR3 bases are TGTGCCAGCAGCACCCCTAGACAGGAATACTATGGC.

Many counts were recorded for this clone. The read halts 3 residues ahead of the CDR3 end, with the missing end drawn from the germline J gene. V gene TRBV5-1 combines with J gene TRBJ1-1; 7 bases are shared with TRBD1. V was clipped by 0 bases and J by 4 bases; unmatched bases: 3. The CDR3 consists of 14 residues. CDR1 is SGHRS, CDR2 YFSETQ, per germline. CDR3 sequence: CASSLGQGVTEAFF. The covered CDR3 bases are TGCGCCAGCAGCTTGGGGCAGGGGGTCACTGAA.

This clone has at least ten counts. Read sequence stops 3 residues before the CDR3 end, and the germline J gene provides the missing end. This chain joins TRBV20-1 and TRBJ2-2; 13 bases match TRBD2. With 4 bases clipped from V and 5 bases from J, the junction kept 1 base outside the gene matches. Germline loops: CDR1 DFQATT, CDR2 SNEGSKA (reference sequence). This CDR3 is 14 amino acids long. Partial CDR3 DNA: TGCAGTGCTAAGGGACTAGCGGGAACCGGGGAG. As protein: CSAKGLAGTGE. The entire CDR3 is CSAKGLAGTGELFF.

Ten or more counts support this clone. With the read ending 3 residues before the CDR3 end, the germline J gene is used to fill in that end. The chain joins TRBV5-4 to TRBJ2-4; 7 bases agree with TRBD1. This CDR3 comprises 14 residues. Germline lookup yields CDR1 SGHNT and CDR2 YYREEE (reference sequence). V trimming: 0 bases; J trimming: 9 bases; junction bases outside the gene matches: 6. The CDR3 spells CASSLEGAGFIQYF. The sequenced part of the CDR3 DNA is TGTGCCAGCAGCTTGGAGGGGGCGGGTTTCATT.

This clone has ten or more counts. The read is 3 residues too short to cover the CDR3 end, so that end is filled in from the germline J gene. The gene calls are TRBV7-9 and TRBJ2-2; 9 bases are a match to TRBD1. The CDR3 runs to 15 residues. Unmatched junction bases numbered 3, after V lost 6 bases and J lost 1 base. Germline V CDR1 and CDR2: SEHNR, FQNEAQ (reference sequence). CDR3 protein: CASRGGQGNTGELFF. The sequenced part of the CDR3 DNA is TGTGCCAGCAGGGGGGGACAGGGGAACACCGGGGAG. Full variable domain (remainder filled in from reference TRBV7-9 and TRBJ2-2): DTGVSQNPRHKITKRGQNVTFRCDPISEHNRLYWYRQTLGQGPEFLTYFQNEAQLEKSRLLSDRFSAERPKGSFSTLEIQRTEQGDSAMYLCASRGGQGNTGELFFGEGSRLTVL.